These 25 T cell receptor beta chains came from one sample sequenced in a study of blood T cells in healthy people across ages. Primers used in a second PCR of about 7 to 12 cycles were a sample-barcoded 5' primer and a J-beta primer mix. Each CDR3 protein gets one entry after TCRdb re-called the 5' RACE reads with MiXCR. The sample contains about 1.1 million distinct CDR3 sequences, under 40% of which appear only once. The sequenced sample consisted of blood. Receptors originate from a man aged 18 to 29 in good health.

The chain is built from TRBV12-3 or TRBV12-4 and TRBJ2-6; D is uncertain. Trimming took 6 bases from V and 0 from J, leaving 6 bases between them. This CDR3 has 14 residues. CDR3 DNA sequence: TGTGCCAGCAGAGGTACCTCTGGGGCCAACGTCCTGACTTTC. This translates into CASRGTSGANVLTF.

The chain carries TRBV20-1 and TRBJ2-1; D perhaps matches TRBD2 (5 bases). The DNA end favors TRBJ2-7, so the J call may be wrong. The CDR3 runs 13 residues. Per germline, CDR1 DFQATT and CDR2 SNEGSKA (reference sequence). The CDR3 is CSAAGISYNEQYF. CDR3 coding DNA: TGCAGTGCCGCCGGGATCAGCTACAATGAGCAGTACTTC.

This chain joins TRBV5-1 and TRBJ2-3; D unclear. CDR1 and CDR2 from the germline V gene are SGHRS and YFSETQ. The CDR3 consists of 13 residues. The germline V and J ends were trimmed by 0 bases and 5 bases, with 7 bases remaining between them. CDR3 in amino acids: CASSLDTGDTQYF. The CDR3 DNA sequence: TGCGCCAGCAGCTTGGATACGGGAGATACGCAGTATTTT.

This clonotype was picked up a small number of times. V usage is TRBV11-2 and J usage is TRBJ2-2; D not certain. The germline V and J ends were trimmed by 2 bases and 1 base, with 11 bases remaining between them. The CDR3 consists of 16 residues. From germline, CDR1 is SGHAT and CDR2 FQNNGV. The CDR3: CASSLLPGRNTGELFF. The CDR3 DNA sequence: TGTGCCAGCAGCTTACTGCCGGGTCGGAACACCGGGGAGCTGTTTTTT.

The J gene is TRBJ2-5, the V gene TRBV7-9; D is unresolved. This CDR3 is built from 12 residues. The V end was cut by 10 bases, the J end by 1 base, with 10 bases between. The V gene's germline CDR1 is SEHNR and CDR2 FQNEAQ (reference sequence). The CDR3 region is CANSAIQETQYF. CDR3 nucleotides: TGTGCCAACTCGGCTATCCAAGAGACCCAGTACTTC. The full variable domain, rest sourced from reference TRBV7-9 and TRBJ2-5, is DTGVSQNPRHKITKRGQNVTFRCDPISEHNRLYWYRQTLGQGPEFLTYFQNEAQLEKSRLLSDRFSAERPKGSFSTLEIQRTEQGDSAMYLCANSAIQETQYFGPGTRLLVL.

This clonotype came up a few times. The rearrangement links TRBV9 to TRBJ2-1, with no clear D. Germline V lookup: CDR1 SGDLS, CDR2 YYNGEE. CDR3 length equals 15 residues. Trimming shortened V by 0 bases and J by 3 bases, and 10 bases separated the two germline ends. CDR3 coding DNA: TGTGCCAGCAGCGTAGACTTTAGCAGCTACAATGAGCAGTTCTTC. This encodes CASSVDFSSYNEQFF.

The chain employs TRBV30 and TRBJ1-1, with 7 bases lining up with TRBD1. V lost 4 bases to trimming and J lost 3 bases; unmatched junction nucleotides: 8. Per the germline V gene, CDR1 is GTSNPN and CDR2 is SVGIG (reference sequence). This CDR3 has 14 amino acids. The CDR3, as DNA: TGTGCCTGGAAGTCCGTAACAGGGGACACTGAAGCTTTCTTT. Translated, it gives CAWKSVTGDTEAFF.

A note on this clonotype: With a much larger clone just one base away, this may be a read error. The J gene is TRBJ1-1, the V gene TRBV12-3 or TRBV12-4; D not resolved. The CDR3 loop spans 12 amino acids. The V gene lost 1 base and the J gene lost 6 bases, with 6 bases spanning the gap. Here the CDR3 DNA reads TGTGCCAGCAGTTTAGTGATCTCTGAAGCTTTCTTT. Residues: CASSLVISEAFF.

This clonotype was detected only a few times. DNA of the CDR3: TGCGCCAGCAGCGGGGAGCGGAGAAATGAGCAGTTCTTC. As protein: CASSGERRNEQFF. V gene TRBV4-3 combines with J gene TRBJ2-1, with D tentatively TRBD2 (5 bases). The germline V and J ends were trimmed by 5 bases and 7 bases, with 12 bases remaining between them. Germline CDR1 reads LGHNA; CDR2 reads YSLEER. CDR3 length: 13 amino acids.

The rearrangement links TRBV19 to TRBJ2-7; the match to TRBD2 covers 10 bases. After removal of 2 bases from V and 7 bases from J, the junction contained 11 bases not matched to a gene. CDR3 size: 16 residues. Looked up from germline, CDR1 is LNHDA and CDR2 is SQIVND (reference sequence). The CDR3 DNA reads TGTGCCAGTAGTATACTAGCGGGGGTGGTCTACAATGAGCAGTACTTC. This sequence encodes CASSILAGVVYNEQYF.

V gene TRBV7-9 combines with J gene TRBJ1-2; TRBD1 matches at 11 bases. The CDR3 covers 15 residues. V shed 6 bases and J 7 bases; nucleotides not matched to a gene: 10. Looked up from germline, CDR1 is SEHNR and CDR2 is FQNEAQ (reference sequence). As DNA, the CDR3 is TGTGCCAGCAGTTACGGGACAGGGGGAGATTTTGGCTACACCTTC. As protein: CASSYGTGGDFGYTF.

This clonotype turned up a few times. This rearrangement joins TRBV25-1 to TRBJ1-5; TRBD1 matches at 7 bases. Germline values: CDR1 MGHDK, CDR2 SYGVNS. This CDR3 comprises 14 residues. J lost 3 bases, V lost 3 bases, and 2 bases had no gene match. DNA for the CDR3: TGTGCCAGCAGTGACGACAGGGTCAATCAGCCCCAGCATTTT. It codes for CASSDDRVNQPQHF.

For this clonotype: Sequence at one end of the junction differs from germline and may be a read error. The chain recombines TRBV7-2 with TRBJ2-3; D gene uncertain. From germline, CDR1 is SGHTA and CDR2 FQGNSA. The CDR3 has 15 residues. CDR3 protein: CASSKAPRNTDTRYF. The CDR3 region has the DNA TGTGCCAGCAGCAAAGCCCCTCGCAACACAGATACGCGGTATTTT.

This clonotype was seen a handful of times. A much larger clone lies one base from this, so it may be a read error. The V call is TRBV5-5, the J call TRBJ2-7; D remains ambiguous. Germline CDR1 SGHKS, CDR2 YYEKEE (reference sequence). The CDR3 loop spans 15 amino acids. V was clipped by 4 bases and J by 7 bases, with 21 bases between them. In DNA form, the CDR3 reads TGTGCCAGCAGCCCCGGTGGTAGCTCCTACAATGAGCAGTACTTC. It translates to CASSPGGSSYNEQYF.

CDR3 amino acids: CASSLRQFEFTPLHF. In DNA form, the CDR3 reads TGTGCCAGCAGTTTACGACAGTTCGAGTTCACACCCCTCCACTTT. The chain joins TRBV6-2 or TRBV6-3 to TRBJ1-6; D possibly corresponds to TRBD1 (5 bases). The CDR3 has 15 amino acids. From germline, CDR1 is MNHEY and CDR2 SVGEGT. Between the trimmed V and J ends, which lost 4 bases and 11 bases, there was a span of 18 bases.

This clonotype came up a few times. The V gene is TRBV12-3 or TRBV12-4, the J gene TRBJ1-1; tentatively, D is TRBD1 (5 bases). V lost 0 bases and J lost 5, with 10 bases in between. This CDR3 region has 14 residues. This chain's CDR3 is CASSLAGAWTEAFF. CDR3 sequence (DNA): TGTGCCAGCAGTTTAGCAGGGGCATGGACTGAAGCTTTCTTT.

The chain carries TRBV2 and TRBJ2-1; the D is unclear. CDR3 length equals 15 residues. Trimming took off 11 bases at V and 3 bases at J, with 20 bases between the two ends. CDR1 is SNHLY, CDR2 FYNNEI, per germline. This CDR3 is CAGMMKEWYYNEQFF. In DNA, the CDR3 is TGTGCCGGCATGATGAAAGAGTGGTACTACAATGAGCAGTTCTTC.

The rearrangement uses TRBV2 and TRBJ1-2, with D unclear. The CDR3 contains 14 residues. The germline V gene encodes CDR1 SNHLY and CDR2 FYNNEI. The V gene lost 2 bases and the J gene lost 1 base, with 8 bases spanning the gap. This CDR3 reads CASSETRFNYGYTF. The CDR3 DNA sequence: TGTGCCAGCAGTGAAACCCGGTTTAACTATGGCTACACCTTC.

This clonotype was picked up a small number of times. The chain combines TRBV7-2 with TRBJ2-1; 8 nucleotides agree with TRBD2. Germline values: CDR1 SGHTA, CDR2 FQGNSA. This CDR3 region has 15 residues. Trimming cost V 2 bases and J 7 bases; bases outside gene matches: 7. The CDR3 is CASSLLRGGSNEQFF. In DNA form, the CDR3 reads TGTGCCAGCAGCTTATTACGCGGGGGGTCTAATGAGCAGTTCTTC.

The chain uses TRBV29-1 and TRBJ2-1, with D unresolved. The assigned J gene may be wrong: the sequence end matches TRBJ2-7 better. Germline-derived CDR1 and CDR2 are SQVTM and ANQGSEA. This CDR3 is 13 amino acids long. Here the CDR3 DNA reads TGCAGCGACCGTTCGGGTGCGTACAATGAGCAGTACTTC. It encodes CSDRSGAYNEQYF.

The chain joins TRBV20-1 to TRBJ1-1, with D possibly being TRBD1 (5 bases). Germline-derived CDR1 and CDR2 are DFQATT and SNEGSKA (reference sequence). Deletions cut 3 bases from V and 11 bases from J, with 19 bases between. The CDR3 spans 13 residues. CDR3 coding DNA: TGCAGTGCTAGTGAACCGGGCAGGCAGGGTGCTTTCTTT. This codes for CSASEPGRQGAFF.

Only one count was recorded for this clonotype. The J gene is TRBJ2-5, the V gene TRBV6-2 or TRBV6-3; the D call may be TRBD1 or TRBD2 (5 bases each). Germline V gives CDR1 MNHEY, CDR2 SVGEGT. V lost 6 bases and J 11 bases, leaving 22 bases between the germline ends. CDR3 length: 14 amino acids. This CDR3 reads CASSRGPKKNEQYF. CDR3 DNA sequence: TGTGCCAGCAGCCGGGGACCAAAGAAGAATGAGCAGTACTTC.

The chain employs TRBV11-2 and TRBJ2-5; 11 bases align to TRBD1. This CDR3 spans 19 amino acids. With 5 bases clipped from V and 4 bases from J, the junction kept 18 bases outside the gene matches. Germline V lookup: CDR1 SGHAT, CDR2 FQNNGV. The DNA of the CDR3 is TGTGCCAGCAGCCACCGACCGGGACAGGGGGACCACGTACTAGAGACCCAGTACTTC. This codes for CASSHRPGQGDHVLETQYF.

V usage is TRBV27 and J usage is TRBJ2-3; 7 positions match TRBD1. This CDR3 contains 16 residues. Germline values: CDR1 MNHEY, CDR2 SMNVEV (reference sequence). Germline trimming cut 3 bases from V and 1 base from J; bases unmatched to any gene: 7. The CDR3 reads CASSFFGDRGTDTQYF. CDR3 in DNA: TGTGCCAGCAGTTTTTTCGGCGACAGGGGCACAGATACGCAGTATTTT.

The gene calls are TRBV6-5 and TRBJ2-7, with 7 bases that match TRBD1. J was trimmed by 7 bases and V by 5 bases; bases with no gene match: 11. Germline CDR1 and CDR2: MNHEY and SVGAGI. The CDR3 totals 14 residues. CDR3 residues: CASSRTGSYNEQYF. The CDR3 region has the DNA TGTGCCAGCAGTCGGACAGGTTCCTACAATGAGCAGTACTTC.